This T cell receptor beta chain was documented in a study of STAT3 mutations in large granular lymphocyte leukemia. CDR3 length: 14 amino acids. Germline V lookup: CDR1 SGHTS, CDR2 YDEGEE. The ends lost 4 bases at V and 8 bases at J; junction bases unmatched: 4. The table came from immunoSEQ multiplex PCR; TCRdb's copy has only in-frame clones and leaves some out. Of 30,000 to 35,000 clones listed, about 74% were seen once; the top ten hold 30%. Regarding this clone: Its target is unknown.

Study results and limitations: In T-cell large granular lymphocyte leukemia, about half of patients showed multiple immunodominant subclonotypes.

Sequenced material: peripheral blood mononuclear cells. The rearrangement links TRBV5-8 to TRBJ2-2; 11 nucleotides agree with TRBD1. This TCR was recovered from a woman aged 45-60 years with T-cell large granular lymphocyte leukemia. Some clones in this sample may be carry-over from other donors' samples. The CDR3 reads CASSADRGRGELFF. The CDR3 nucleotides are TGTGCCAGCAGCGCGGACAGGGGGCGTGGGGAGCTGTTTTTT.